This T cell receptor (beta chain) came from a study of T-cell reconstitution after alpha-beta-depleted transplantation in children. This CDR3 has 15 amino acids. Trimming at V came to 5 bases and at J to 7 bases, leaving 8 bases not matched to a gene. Per the germline V gene, CDR1 is SGHTA and CDR2 is FQGNSA. Unique molecular identifiers tagged the TCRbeta library. TCRdb ran MiXCR on the PCR reads and lists one entry per CDR3 protein. The sample holds 250,000 to 400,000 distinct CDR3 sequences, roughly 21% seen once. Study-level findings and limits: At around two months after transplant, the alpha-beta T cells were reportedly derived from several hundred expanded clones that came from non-depleted graft cells. Most T-cell counts and diversity one year after the transplant came from T cells that were newly produced. At day 60, the high TCRbeta diversity found in some patients originated from recipient T cells and thymic progenitors that had survived.

This clonotype has just a few counts. The antigen remains unidentified. The V call is TRBV7-2, the J call TRBJ1-2, with 12 bases matching TRBD1. The material was PBMCs, mostly from graft donor cells, obtained 180 days after TCRalphabeta/CD19-depleted stem cell transplant. The TCR sequence derives from a male patient younger than 18 who had a stem cell transplant for acute lymphoblastic leukemia, so the T cells may come from the graft donor. The CDR3 nucleotides are TGTGCCAGCAGCCGCGGGACAGGGGGCGCCTTTGGCTACACCTTC. This gives the protein CASSRGTGGAFGYTF.